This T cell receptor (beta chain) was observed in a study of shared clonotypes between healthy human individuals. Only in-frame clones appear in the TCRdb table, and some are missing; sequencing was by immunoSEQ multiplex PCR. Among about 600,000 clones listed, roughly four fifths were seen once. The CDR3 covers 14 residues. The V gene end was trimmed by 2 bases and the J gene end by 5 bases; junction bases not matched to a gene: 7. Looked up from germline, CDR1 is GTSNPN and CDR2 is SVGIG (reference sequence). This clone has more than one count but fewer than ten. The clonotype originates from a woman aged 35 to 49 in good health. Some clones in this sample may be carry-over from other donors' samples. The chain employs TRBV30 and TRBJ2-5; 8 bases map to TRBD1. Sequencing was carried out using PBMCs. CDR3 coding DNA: TGTGCCTGGAGTCGAGGACAGGGATGGGAGACCCAGTACTTC. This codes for CAWSRGQGWETQYF.